This TCR beta chain was sequenced in a study of blood T cell repertoires in COVID-19. Overall study context: Sample material is recorded as cDNA or gDNA derived from T cells, B-cell-depleted T cells, or PBMCs.

Produced via immunoSEQ multiplex PCR; TCRdb's table is partial and in-frame only. The sample holds approximately 17,000 clones, roughly 85% seen once. Trimming removed 2 bases from V and 4 bases from J; junction bases left unmatched: 4. The CDR3 loop spans 15 amino acids. Per germline, CDR1 SGHTA and CDR2 FQGTGA. The sample consisted of peripheral blood. This receptor was identified in a human donor in a cohort sampled during active COVID-19. This rearrangement joins TRBV7-3 to TRBJ2-3; 9 bases match TRBD2. The CDR3 is CASSLGGGAPDTQYF. DNA for the CDR3: TGTGCCAGCAGCTTAGGCGGGGGGGCCCCAGATACGCAGTATTTT. The whole variable domain, filled in from reference TRBV7-3 and TRBJ2-3, reads GAGVSQTPSNKVTEKGKYVELRCDPISGHTALYWYRQSLGQGPEFLIYFQGTGAADDSGLPNDRFFAVRPEGSVSTLKIQRTERGDSAVYLCASSLGGGAPDTQYFGPGTRLTVL.